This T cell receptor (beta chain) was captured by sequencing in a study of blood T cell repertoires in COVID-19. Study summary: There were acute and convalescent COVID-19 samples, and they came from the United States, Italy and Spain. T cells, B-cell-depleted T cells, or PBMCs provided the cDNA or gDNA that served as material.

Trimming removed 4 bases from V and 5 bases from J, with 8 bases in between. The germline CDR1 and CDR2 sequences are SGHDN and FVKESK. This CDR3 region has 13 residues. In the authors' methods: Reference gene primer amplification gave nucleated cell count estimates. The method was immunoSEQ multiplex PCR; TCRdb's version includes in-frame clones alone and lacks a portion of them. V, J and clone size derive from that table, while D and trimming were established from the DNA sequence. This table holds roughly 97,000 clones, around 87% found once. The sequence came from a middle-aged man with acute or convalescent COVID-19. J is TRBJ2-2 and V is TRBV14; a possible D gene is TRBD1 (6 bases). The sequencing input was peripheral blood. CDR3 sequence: CASSPQGTGELFF. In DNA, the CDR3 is TGTGCCAGCAGCCCACAGGGTACCGGGGAGCTGTTTTTT.